This T cell receptor (beta chain) was sequenced during a study of T cells in Graves' hyperthyroidism and ophthalmopathy. About the research overall: Upon initial diagnosis and before any treatment, peripheral blood was collected. Findings and caveats of the study: Prediction of ophthalmopathy progression came a median around 6.5 months pre-onset. Most clonotypes that expanded in the thyroid above 0.001 also showed up in blood.

This clonotype was counted a few times. The antigen remains unidentified. Based on clinical symptoms, serum thyroxine and TRAb, thyroid ultrasound and orbital computed tomography, diagnoses were reached. Trimming at V came to 5 bases and at J to 3 bases, leaving 7 bases not matched to a gene. Germline V gene data show CDR1 as WNHNN and CDR2 as SYGVQD (reference sequence). CDR3 length: 15 residues. RNA transcripts provided the source from which TCR beta CDR3 regions were amplified. Primed by the HTBI set, a first-round RT-PCR was run on the TCR CDR3. Each CDR3 protein is one row after TCRdb ran MiXCR on the multiplex PCR reads. This sample has under 350,000 distinct CDR3 sequences, with around 20% found just once.

The TCR comes from a woman in her forties or fifties with Graves' hyperthyroidism. The chain recombines TRBV10-1 with TRBJ2-3; 8 bases line up with TRBD2. Sequenced sample: blood. The CDR3 reads CASSSGRGLTDTQYF. The CDR3 nucleotides read TGCGCCAGCAGTAGCGGGAGAGGATTAACAGATACGCAGTATTTT.